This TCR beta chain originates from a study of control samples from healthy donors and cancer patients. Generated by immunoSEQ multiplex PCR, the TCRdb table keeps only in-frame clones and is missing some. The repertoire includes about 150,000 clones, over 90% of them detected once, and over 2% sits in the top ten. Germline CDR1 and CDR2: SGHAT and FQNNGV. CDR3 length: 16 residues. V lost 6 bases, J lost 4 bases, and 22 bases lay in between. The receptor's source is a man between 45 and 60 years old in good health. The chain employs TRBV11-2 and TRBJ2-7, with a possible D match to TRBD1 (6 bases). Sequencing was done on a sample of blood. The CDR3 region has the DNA TGTGCCAGCAGGCTTAGAGGGGCCGGCAGGGGTTACGAGCAGTACTTC. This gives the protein CASRLRGAGRGYEQYF.